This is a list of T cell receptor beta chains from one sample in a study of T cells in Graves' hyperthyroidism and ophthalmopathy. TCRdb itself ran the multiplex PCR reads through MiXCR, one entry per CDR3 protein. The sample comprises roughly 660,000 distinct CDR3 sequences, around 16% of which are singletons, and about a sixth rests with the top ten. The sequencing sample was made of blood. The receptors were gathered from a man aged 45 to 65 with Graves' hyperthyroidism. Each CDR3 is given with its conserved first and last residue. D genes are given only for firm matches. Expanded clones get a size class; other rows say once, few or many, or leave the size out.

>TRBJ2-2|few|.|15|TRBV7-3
TGTGCCAGCAGCTCTCCGGGGTCCGACACCGGGGAGCTGTTTTTT
CASSSPGSDTGELFF
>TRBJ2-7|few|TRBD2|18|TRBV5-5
TGTGCCAGCAGCGGGAGCGGGGATATGCTTACAAGCTCCTACGAGCAGTACTTC
CASSGSGDMLTSSYEQYF
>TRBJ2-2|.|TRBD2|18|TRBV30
TGTGCCTGGAGTGTACCTAGCGGGAGACCGGTAAACACCGGGGAGCTGTTTTTT
CAWSVPSGRPVNTGELFF
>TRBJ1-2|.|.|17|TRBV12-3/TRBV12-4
TGTGCCAGCAGCCCCTCCCCGGGACGGAGGGGATCCTATGGCTACACCTTC
CASSPSPGRRGSYGYTF
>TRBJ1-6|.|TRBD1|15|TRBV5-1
TGCGCCAGCAGCTTGTCGGGACAGGGTCGATCACCCCTCCACTTT
CASSLSGQGRSPLHF
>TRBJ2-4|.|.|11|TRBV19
TGTGCCAGTAGTATGGGGAGCATTCAGTACTTC
CASSMGSIQYF
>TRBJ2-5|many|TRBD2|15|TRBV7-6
TGTGCCAGCAGTAGACTAGCGGGGGTGTGGGAGACCCAGTACTTC
CASSRLAGVWETQYF
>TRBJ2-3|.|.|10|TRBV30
TGTGCCTGGAGGGCAGATGCGCAGTATTTT
CAWRADAQYF
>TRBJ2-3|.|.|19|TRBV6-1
TGTGCCAGCAGTGAAGTATTTGAATATACGGGAGAGGTAACAGATACGCAGTATTTT
CASSEVFEYTGEVTDTQYF
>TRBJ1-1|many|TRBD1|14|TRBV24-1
TGTGCCACCACCGGGACAGGGGTGAACACTGAAGCTTTCTTT
CATTGTGVNTEAFF
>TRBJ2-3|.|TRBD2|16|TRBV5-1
TGCGCCAGCAGCATCCCACTAGCGGGAGTACAAGATACGCAGTATTTT
CASSIPLAGVQDTQYF
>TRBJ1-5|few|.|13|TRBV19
TGTGCCAGTAGTACGCAGGGACGACAGCCCCAGCATTTT
CASSTQGRQPQHF
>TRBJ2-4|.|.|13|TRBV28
TGTGCCAGCAGCCTCCAGCAGTTAAACATTCAGTACTTC
CASSLQQLNIQYF
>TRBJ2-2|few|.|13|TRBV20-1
TGCAGTGCGGAGCGTGCGAACACCGGGGAGCTGTTTTTT
CSAERANTGELFF
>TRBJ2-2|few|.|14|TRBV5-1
TGCGCCAGCAGCTCTACCCTGGGGACCGGGGAGCTGTTTTTT
CASSSTLGTGELFF
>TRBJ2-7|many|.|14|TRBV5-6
TGTGCCAGCAGCTTGGTTTGGGGGGTCTACGAGCAGTACTTC
CASSLVWGVYEQYF
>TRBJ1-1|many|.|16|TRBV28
TGTGCCAGCAGGCCATCCTACAGGGAGAGGCAGACTGAAGCTTTCTTT
CASRPSYRERQTEAFF